The rows below give T cell receptor beta chains drawn from one sample of a study of T cell changes during pregnancy in multiple sclerosis. Only in-frame clones appear in the TCRdb table, and some are missing; sequencing was by immunoSEQ multiplex PCR. Among tens of thousands of clones listed, 96% were seen once. This sample comprised CD8+ T cells from peripheral blood mononuclear cells, obtained after pregnancy. All receptors come from a female donor with multiple sclerosis, enrolled in a pregnancy study. CDR3s include the opening cysteine and the closing phenylalanine or tryptophan. The order of the fields is V gene, D gene, clone size, J gene, CDR3 protein, CDR3 DNA. A D gene is named only where the DNA matches it firmly. Rows may omit the clone size; those that give it use once, few, many or a size class.

V: TRBV5-1
D: TRBD2
size: NA
J: TRBJ2-2
CDR3: CASRGTSGRGDTGELFF
DNA: TGCGCCAGCAGGGGGACTAGCGGGAGAGGGGACACCGGGGAGCTGTTTTTT

V: TRBV2
D: TRBD2
size: NA
J: TRBJ2-7
CDR3: CASIMSGLAGYEQYF
DNA: TGTGCCAGCATAATGTCGGGACTAGCGGGCTACGAGCAGTACTTC

V: TRBV7-9
D: NA
size: NA
J: TRBJ2-1
CDR3: CASSPSGSSYNEQFF
DNA: TGTGCCAGCAGCCCCAGCGGAAGCTCCTACAATGAGCAGTTCTTC

V: TRBV19
D: NA
size: NA
J: TRBJ2-7
CDR3: CASSPMWTTVHEQYF
DNA: TGTGCCAGTAGCCCAATGTGGACAACCGTCCACGAGCAGTACTTC

V: TRBV27
D: TRBD2
size: NA
J: TRBJ2-5
CDR3: CASSLGLAGSETQYF
DNA: TGTGCCAGCAGTTTGGGGCTAGCGGGATCAGAGACCCAGTACTTC

V: TRBV27
D: NA
size: once
J: TRBJ2-7
CDR3: CASRAGTGSEQYF
DNA: TGTGCCAGCAGAGCAGGTACGGGGTCCGAGCAGTACTTC

V: TRBV4-1
D: NA
size: NA
J: TRBJ1-2
CDR3: CASSQDLREVGYTF
DNA: TGCGCCAGCAGCCAAGATCTCAGGGAGGTCGGCTACACCTTC

V: TRBV28
D: TRBD2
size: NA
J: TRBJ2-7
CDR3: CASLPGLAAYEQYF
DNA: TGTGCCAGCTTACCGGGACTAGCGGCCTACGAGCAGTACTTC

V: TRBV18
D: NA
size: NA
J: TRBJ2-3
CDR3: CASSPPGRGADTQYF
DNA: TGTGCCAGCTCACCACCGGGCAGGGGAGCGGATACGCAGTATTTT

V: TRBV28
D: NA
size: once
J: TRBJ2-2
CDR3: CASSFNFAGTGELFF
DNA: TGTGCCAGCAGTTTTAATTTTGCGGGCACCGGGGAGCTGTTTTTT

V: TRBV9
D: TRBD2
size: once
J: TRBJ2-7
CDR3: CASSAGLAGGLYEQYF
DNA: TGTGCCAGCAGCGCAGGACTAGCGGGAGGCCTTTACGAGCAGTACTTC

V: TRBV7-8
D: NA
size: once
J: TRBJ2-7
CDR3: CASSSQYEQYF
DNA: TGTGCCAGCAGCTCCCAGTACGAGCAGTACTTC

V: TRBV2
D: TRBD2
size: NA
J: TRBJ2-7
CDR3: CASSSGGYGDYEQYF
DNA: TGTGCCAGCAGTTCGGGGGGATACGGAGACTACGAGCAGTACTTC

V: TRBV6-5
D: NA
size: NA
J: TRBJ2-7
CDR3: CASSYSPAYEQYF
DNA: TGTGCCAGCAGTTACTCCCCAGCCTACGAGCAGTACTTC

V: TRBV27
D: TRBD1
size: NA
J: TRBJ2-5
CDR3: CASSSTRGRETQYF
DNA: TGTGCCAGCAGTTCCACCAGGGGGCGAGAGACCCAGTACTTC

V: TRBV6-5
D: NA
size: once
J: TRBJ2-7
CDR3: CASSYSGGSEQYF
DNA: TGTGCCAGCAGTTACTCAGGGGGTAGCGAGCAGTACTTC

V: TRBV6-6
D: NA
size: NA
J: TRBJ1-4
CDR3: CASSSRAANEKLFF
DNA: TGTGCCAGCAGTTCCAGGGCTGCTAATGAAAAACTGTTTTTT

V: TRBV19
D: NA
size: NA
J: TRBJ2-4
CDR3: CASTDLQIQYF
DNA: TGTGCCAGTACAGATCTCCAGATTCAGTACTTC

V: TRBV7-3
D: TRBD2
size: NA
J: TRBJ2-2
CDR3: CASSLTAAGVDTGELFF
DNA: TGTGCCAGCAGCTTAACGGCAGCGGGAGTGGACACCGGGGAGCTGTTTTTT

V: TRBV7-9
D: TRBD1
size: NA
J: TRBJ1-1
CDR3: CASSLTAQGVGEAFF
DNA: TGTGCCAGCAGCTTAACGGCACAGGGGGTAGGTGAAGCTTTCTTT

V: TRBV30
D: TRBD2
size: NA
J: TRBJ2-1
CDR3: CAWSGAGGSYNEQFF
DNA: TGTGCCTGGAGCGGAGCGGGAGGCTCCTACAATGAGCAGTTCTTC

V: TRBV7-9
D: TRBD1
size: NA
J: TRBJ2-1
CDR3: CASSPRTGNEQFF
DNA: TGTGCCAGCAGTCCACGGACAGGGAATGAGCAGTTCTTC

V: TRBV4-3
D: NA
size: NA
J: TRBJ2-2
CDR3: CASSQEFEEMDGDTGELFF
DNA: TGCGCCAGCAGCCAAGAATTCGAGGAGATGGACGGGGACACCGGGGAGCTGTTTTTT